This T cell receptor beta chain was retrieved from a study of blood T cell repertoires in COVID-19. This CDR3 spans 15 amino acids. V was clipped by 1 base and J by 4 bases, with 14 bases between them. The germline CDR1 and CDR2 sequences are SGHTA and FQGNSA. This table comes from immunoSEQ multiplex PCR, and its TCRdb copy is limited to in-frame clones, with some not included. The sample holds some 460,000 clones; about 85% are singletons and the top ten take approximately 2%. The rearrangement uses TRBV7-2 and TRBJ2-7, with D tentatively TRBD2 (6 bases). Sequencing was carried out using PBMCs or T cells enriched from blood (not recorded which). This clonotype was sampled from a woman aged 18-30 years with acute COVID-19. CDR3 protein: CASSLVSSGSYEQYF. DNA for the CDR3: TGTGCCAGCAGCTTAGTTAGTAGCGGCTCGTACGAGCAGTACTTC. Filled out from reference TRBV7-2 and TRBJ2-7, the complete variable domain reads GAGVSQSPSNKVTEKGKDVELRCDPISGHTALYWYRQSLGQGLEFLIYFQGNSAPDKSGLPSDRFSAERTGGSVSTLTIQRTQQEDSAVYLCASSLVSSGSYEQYFGPGTRLTVT.